These T cell receptor beta chains were read from a single sample in a study of regulatory T cells in long-lasting Graves disease. Using its own MiXCR run on the multiplex PCR reads, TCRdb lists one record per CDR3 protein. The sample yields roughly 500,000 distinct CDR3 sequences, less than 25% seen once. This material consisted of peripheral blood mononuclear cells (PBMCs), taken when the disease was refractory, from a patient treated with antithyroid drugs. These receptors all come from a female donor with Graves disease. The CDR3 runs from the conserved cysteine through the conserved F or W. The D gene is left open where the match is weak. Clone size is shown for a subset of rows, as once, few, many or a class of expanded clone.

CDR3 protein: CASSASHSQGYQETQYF
V gene: TRBV9
clone size: .
CDR3 length: 17
J gene: TRBJ2-5
D gene: .

CDR3 protein: CASSQTSRAYEQYF
V gene: TRBV6-1
clone size: many
CDR3 length: 14
J gene: TRBJ2-7
D gene: TRBD2

CDR3 protein: CSLGGTANTGELFF
V gene: TRBV20-1
clone size: few
CDR3 length: 14
J gene: TRBJ2-2
D gene: .

CDR3 protein: CASRTPGPANEKLFF
V gene: TRBV6-2/TRBV6-3
clone size: .
CDR3 length: 15
J gene: TRBJ1-4
D gene: .

CDR3 protein: CASSEGWGPGNTIYF
V gene: TRBV6-1
clone size: few
CDR3 length: 15
J gene: TRBJ1-3
D gene: .

CDR3 protein: CASRLGRRDYGYTF
V gene: TRBV12-3/TRBV12-4
clone size: many
CDR3 length: 14
J gene: TRBJ1-2
D gene: .

CDR3 protein: CASSSGQVTDTQYF
V gene: TRBV7-2
clone size: .
CDR3 length: 14
J gene: TRBJ2-3
D gene: .

CDR3 protein: CASSYGEVGGYTF
V gene: TRBV12-3/TRBV12-4
clone size: many
CDR3 length: 13
J gene: TRBJ1-2
D gene: .

CDR3 protein: CASGGDRYNTGELFF
V gene: TRBV28
clone size: .
CDR3 length: 15
J gene: TRBJ2-2
D gene: .

CDR3 protein: CASSYAAGGTEAFF
V gene: TRBV12-3/TRBV12-4
clone size: many
CDR3 length: 14
J gene: TRBJ1-1
D gene: TRBD1

CDR3 protein: CASSLGGQGIQNIQYF
V gene: TRBV5-6
clone size: .
CDR3 length: 16
J gene: TRBJ2-4
D gene: TRBD1

CDR3 protein: CASRADRTTEAFF
V gene: TRBV6-1
clone size: few
CDR3 length: 13
J gene: TRBJ1-1
D gene: TRBD1

CDR3 protein: CSVEVETGGYEQYF
V gene: TRBV29-1
clone size: many
CDR3 length: 14
J gene: TRBJ2-7
D gene: TRBD1

CDR3 protein: CASTDWTSNTGELFF
V gene: TRBV5-4
clone size: few
CDR3 length: 15
J gene: TRBJ2-2
D gene: TRBD2

CDR3 protein: CASRPPPGPKNTGELFF
V gene: TRBV6-1
clone size: few
CDR3 length: 17
J gene: TRBJ2-2
D gene: .

CDR3 protein: CAWSFGSMETQYF
V gene: TRBV30
clone size: many
CDR3 length: 13
J gene: TRBJ2-5
D gene: .

CDR3 protein: CASSFTGEDTGELFF
V gene: TRBV27
clone size: many
CDR3 length: 15
J gene: TRBJ2-2
D gene: .

CDR3 protein: CASSLTAGVDEQYF
V gene: TRBV5-4
clone size: few
CDR3 length: 14
J gene: TRBJ2-7
D gene: TRBD2

CDR3 protein: CASSDRRREETQYF
V gene: TRBV2
clone size: .
CDR3 length: 14
J gene: TRBJ2-5
D gene: .

CDR3 protein: CASSLGTGNREQYF
V gene: TRBV28
clone size: many
CDR3 length: 14
J gene: TRBJ2-7
D gene: .

CDR3 protein: CASSRLLYEQYF
V gene: TRBV12-3/TRBV12-4
clone size: many
CDR3 length: 12
J gene: TRBJ2-7
D gene: .

CDR3 protein: CASSLREFSYEQYF
V gene: TRBV7-8
clone size: many
CDR3 length: 14
J gene: TRBJ2-7
D gene: .

CDR3 protein: CASSRGQQSNNEKLFF
V gene: TRBV27
clone size: many
CDR3 length: 16
J gene: TRBJ1-4
D gene: TRBD1

CDR3 protein: CASRTGSARRIAKNIQYF
V gene: TRBV6-2/TRBV6-3
clone size: .
CDR3 length: 18
J gene: TRBJ2-4
D gene: .

CDR3 protein: CASQSSTGQALTGELFF
V gene: TRBV7-9
clone size: few
CDR3 length: 17
J gene: TRBJ2-2
D gene: .

CDR3 protein: CASSAQGFSYGYTF
V gene: TRBV9
clone size: .
CDR3 length: 14
J gene: TRBJ1-2
D gene: TRBD1

CDR3 protein: CAISGEGRDNSPLHF
V gene: TRBV10-3
clone size: many
CDR3 length: 15
J gene: TRBJ1-6
D gene: .

CDR3 protein: CSAQGLSNEQFF
V gene: TRBV20-1
clone size: many
CDR3 length: 12
J gene: TRBJ2-1
D gene: .

CDR3 protein: CASSFLGNSYEQYF
V gene: TRBV27
clone size: .
CDR3 length: 14
J gene: TRBJ2-7
D gene: .

CDR3 protein: CASSLTGLPSSVYEQFF
V gene: TRBV28
clone size: .
CDR3 length: 17
J gene: TRBJ2-1
D gene: .

CDR3 protein: CASSENSNQPQHF
V gene: TRBV2
clone size: many
CDR3 length: 13
J gene: TRBJ1-5
D gene: .

CDR3 protein: CASTQRGASSYEQYF
V gene: TRBV9
clone size: .
CDR3 length: 15
J gene: TRBJ2-7
D gene: TRBD2

CDR3 protein: CASRADTLNSPLHF
V gene: TRBV7-9
clone size: .
CDR3 length: 14
J gene: TRBJ1-6
D gene: .

CDR3 protein: CATAPDLHWGDQPQHF
V gene: TRBV2
clone size: .
CDR3 length: 16
J gene: TRBJ1-5
D gene: .

CDR3 protein: CASSVAAGPYYEQYF
V gene: TRBV9
clone size: few
CDR3 length: 15
J gene: TRBJ2-7
D gene: .

CDR3 protein: CAGKTSGVQGTGELFF
V gene: TRBV6-1
clone size: few
CDR3 length: 16
J gene: TRBJ2-2
D gene: TRBD2

CDR3 protein: CASSDPGTTNTEAFF
V gene: TRBV6-1
clone size: many
CDR3 length: 15
J gene: TRBJ1-1
D gene: .

CDR3 protein: CASSAGGNYEQYF
V gene: TRBV19
clone size: many
CDR3 length: 13
J gene: TRBJ2-7
D gene: .

CDR3 protein: CASSQTGTSEETQYF
V gene: TRBV4-1
clone size: .
CDR3 length: 15
J gene: TRBJ2-5
D gene: TRBD2

CDR3 protein: CASSLGSGHGETQYF
V gene: TRBV7-2
clone size: .
CDR3 length: 15
J gene: TRBJ2-5
D gene: .

CDR3 protein: CASRTVMETQYF
V gene: TRBV28
clone size: many
CDR3 length: 12
J gene: TRBJ2-5
D gene: .